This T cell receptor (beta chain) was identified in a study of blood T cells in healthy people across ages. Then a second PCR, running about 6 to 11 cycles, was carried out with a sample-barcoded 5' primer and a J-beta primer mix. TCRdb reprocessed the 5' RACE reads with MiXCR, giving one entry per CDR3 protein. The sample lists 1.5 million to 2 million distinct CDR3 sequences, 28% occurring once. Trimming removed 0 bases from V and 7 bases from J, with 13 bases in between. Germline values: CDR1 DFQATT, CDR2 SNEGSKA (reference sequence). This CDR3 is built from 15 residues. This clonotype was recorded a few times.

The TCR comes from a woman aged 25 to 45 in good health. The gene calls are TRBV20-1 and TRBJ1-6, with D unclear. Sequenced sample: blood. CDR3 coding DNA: TGCAGTGCTAGAGATGGTGCCGAATCAAATTCACCCCTCCACTTT. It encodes CSARDGAESNSPLHF.